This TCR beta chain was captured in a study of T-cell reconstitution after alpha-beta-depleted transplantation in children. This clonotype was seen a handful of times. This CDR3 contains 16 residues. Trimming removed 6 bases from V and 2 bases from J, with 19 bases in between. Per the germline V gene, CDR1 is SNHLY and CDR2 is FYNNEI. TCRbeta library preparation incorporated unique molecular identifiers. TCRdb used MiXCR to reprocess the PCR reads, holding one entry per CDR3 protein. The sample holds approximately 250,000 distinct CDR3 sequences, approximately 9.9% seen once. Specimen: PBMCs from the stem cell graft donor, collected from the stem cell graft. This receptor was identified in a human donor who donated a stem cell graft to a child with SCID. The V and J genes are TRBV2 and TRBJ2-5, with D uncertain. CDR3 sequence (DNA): TGTGCCAGCAGCTCTCCGGCGGAACCGTTTCAAGAGACCCAGTACTTC. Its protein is CASSSPAEPFQETQYF.